Listed below are T cell receptor beta chains from one sample, sequenced in a study of cytotoxic CD8 clonotypes in ibrutinib-treated CLL. Sequencing was performed with immunoSEQ multiplex PCR; in TCRdb, only in-frame clones are kept and a portion is missing. Among roughly 45,000 clones, about 69% were seen once, and the ten largest hold about 22%. The specimen comprised PBMCs, sampled after 24 months of ibrutinib treatment. The source of these receptors is a human donor with chronic lymphocytic leukemia. CDR3s include the opening cysteine and the closing phenylalanine or tryptophan. D genes are given only for firm matches. The size field is filled for only some rows; it gives once, few, many or a size class.

clone size	J gene	V gene	D gene	CDR3 protein	CDR3 DNA
-	TRBJ1-3	TRBV5-1	-	CASKTSTGRGGDTIYF	TGCGCCAGCAAAACTTCTACAGGCCGCGGGGGTGACACCATATATTTT
once	TRBJ2-4	TRBV19	-	CASMPNAKNIQYF	TGTGCCAGTATGCCAAACGCCAAAAACATTCAGTACTTC
-	TRBJ2-1	TRBV11-3	-	CASSLDGGGSYNEQFF	TGTGCCAGCAGCTTAGATGGTGGCGGATCCTACAATGAGCAGTTCTTC
-	TRBJ1-1	TRBV15	TRBD1	CATSRRQGWTEAFF	TGTGCCACCAGCAGGAGACAGGGATGGACTGAAGCTTTCTTT
-	TRBJ2-7	TRBV29-1	TRBD2	CSVGGGPYEQYF	TGCAGCGTTGGGGGAGGGCCTTACGAGCAGTACTTC
-	TRBJ1-1	TRBV19	-	CASSIGGNTEAFF	TGTGCCAGTAGTATAGGAGGAAACACTGAAGCTTTCTTT
few	TRBJ2-1	TRBV10-3	-	CAISGSIRENSNEQFF	TGTGCCATCAGTGGTAGCATACGGGAGAACTCCAATGAGCAGTTCTTC
-	TRBJ2-7	TRBV11-1	-	CASSSERQGGSYEQYF	TGTGCCAGCAGCTCCGAGAGACAGGGAGGATCCTACGAGCAGTACTTC
many	TRBJ1-1	TRBV2	TRBD1	CASSTGQKAFF	TGTGCCAGCAGCACGGGACAGAAAGCTTTCTTT
-	TRBJ2-3	TRBV7-2	-	CASSLESAHTQYF	TGTGCCAGCAGCTTAGAATCTGCACATACGCAGTATTTT
-	TRBJ2-1	TRBV5-1	TRBD1	CASRDSSYNEQFF	TGCGCCAGTAGGGACAGTTCCTACAATGAGCAGTTCTTC
-	TRBJ1-5	TRBV30	-	CAWAGNKNQPQHF	TGTGCCTGGGCCGGGAACAAAAATCAGCCCCAGCATTTT
-	TRBJ2-7	TRBV5-1	-	CASSSTYEQYF	TGCGCCAGCAGCTCCACCTACGAGCAGTACTTC
-	TRBJ2-7	TRBV10-2	TRBD1	CATQGQPYEQYF	TGCGCCACCCAGGGACAGCCCTACGAGCAGTACTTC
-	TRBJ2-7	TRBV25-1	-	CASSRQGPSYEQYF	TGTGCCAGCAGTCGGCAGGGACCCTCCTACGAGCAGTACTTC
-	TRBJ1-1	TRBV7-2	TRBD1	CASSLDGTRQGLRNTEAFF	TGTGCCAGCAGCTTAGATGGGACACGACAGGGGCTTAGGAACACTGAAGCTTTCTTT
-	TRBJ1-1	TRBV9	-	CASSVSSLHNTEAFF	TGTGCCAGCAGCGTTTCCTCCTTACACAACACTGAAGCTTTCTTT
-	TRBJ1-2	TRBV5-6	-	CASSWGSGYTF	TGTGCCAGCAGCTGGGGTTCCGGCTACACCTTC
-	TRBJ2-2	TRBV10-2	-	CASSRGLRNTGELFF	TGCGCCAGCTCTCGAGGACTACGAAACACCGGGGAGCTGTTTTTT
-	TRBJ2-6	TRBV30	-	CAWSTYSSGANVLTF	TGTGCCTGGAGTACATACTCCTCTGGGGCCAACGTCCTGACTTTC
-	TRBJ2-7	TRBV2	TRBD2	CASIAPSGSGSEQYF	TGTGCCAGCATCGCACCTAGCGGGAGTGGGAGCGAGCAGTACTTC
-	TRBJ2-7	TRBV4-2	TRBD1	CASSQERDRGIYEQYF	TGTGCCAGCAGCCAAGAAAGGGACAGGGGAATCTACGAGCAGTACTTC
-	TRBJ2-7	TRBV5-6	-	CASSLLGDPYEQYF	TGTGCCAGCAGCTTGCTGGGGGATCCCTACGAGCAGTACTTC
-	TRBJ2-5	TRBV30	TRBD1	CAWSQNRGETQYF	TGTGCCTGGAGTCAGAACAGGGGTGAGACCCAGTACTTC
-	TRBJ1-2	TRBV6-5	-	CASSTSTGSYGYTF	TGTGCCAGCAGTACATCGACAGGATCCTATGGCTACACCTTC
-	TRBJ2-2	TRBV5-1	-	CASSIGTRDTGELFF	TGCGCCAGCAGCATAGGGACTCGAGACACCGGGGAGCTGTTTTTT
-	TRBJ2-2	TRBV5-1	-	CASSLVGGTGELFF	TGCGCCAGCAGCTTGGTTGGTGGCACCGGGGAGCTGTTTTTT
few	TRBJ2-1	TRBV4-1	-	CASSQSGDSNEQFF	TGCGCCAGCAGCCAGTCGGGGGACTCCAATGAGCAGTTCTTC
few	TRBJ1-5	TRBV19	-	CASIPGSGSNQPQHF	TGTGCCAGTATTCCCGGTTCGGGTAGCAATCAGCCCCAGCATTTT
-	TRBJ2-5	TRBV5-1	-	CASSLGEVEETQYF	TGCGCCAGCAGCTTGGGGGAGGTGGAGGAGACCCAGTACTTC
-	TRBJ2-4	TRBV5-4	-	CASSSGGGLAKNIQYF	TGTGCCAGCAGCTCCGGGGGCGGGCTAGCCAAAAACATTCAGTACTTC
-	TRBJ2-2	TRBV19	-	CASCHFANTGELFF	TGTGCCAGTTGTCATTTCGCGAACACCGGGGAGCTGTTTTTT
-	TRBJ1-2	TRBV4-2	-	CASSQEGSTNYGYTF	TGTGCCAGCAGCCAAGAGGGCAGCACTAACTATGGCTACACCTTC
-	TRBJ1-2	TRBV27	TRBD1	CASSPRTGDGYTF	TGTGCCAGCAGCCCTCGGACAGGGGATGGCTACACCTTC
-	TRBJ2-2	TRBV4-1	-	CASSQQGFDTGELFF	TGCGCCAGCAGCCAACAGGGGTTCGATACCGGGGAGCTGTTTTTT
-	TRBJ2-3	TRBV10-1	TRBD2	CASSSSGSGTDTQYF	TGCGCCAGCAGTTCTAGCGGGAGCGGCACAGATACGCAGTATTTT
many	TRBJ2-7	TRBV11-3	-	CASSFCAWDRECSYEQYF	-
-	TRBJ1-1	TRBV5-1	-	CASSLAGAWTEAFF	TGCGCCAGCAGCTTGGCAGGGGCGTGGACTGAAGCTTTCTTT
-	TRBJ2-5	TRBV7-6	-	CASSLVGGLQETQYF	TGTGCCAGCAGCTTAGTTGGAGGGCTCCAAGAGACCCAGTACTTC
once	TRBJ2-7	TRBV2	-	CASRLGRHSYEQYF	TGTGCCAGCAGGCTCGGGCGACACTCCTACGAGCAGTACTTC
-	TRBJ2-6	TRBV5-1	-	CASSWEGWANVLTF	TGCGCCAGCAGCTGGGAAGGATGGGCCAACGTCCTGACTTTC
-	TRBJ2-2	TRBV7-3	TRBD2	CASSFSGMNTGELFF	TGTGCCAGCAGCTTCAGCGGGATGAACACCGGGGAGCTGTTTTTT
-	TRBJ2-3	TRBV5-4	TRBD1	CASSSPTGTGGGTDTQYF	TGTGCCAGCAGCTCTCCCACCGGGACAGGGGGTGGCACAGATACGCAGTATTTT
-	TRBJ1-2	TRBV18	-	CASSRGDPGYTF	TGTGCCAGCTCTAGGGGAGATCCTGGCTACACCTTC
-	TRBJ2-7	TRBV6-1	-	CASRVTVQYF	TGTGCCAGCAGGGTGACGGTACAGTACTTC
-	TRBJ2-1	TRBV25-1	TRBD1	CASSGTQGNEQFF	TGTGCCAGCAGTGGGACACAGGGGAATGAGCAGTTCTTC
once	TRBJ2-2	TRBV7-3	-	CASSYTARGIARTGELFF	TGTGCCAGCAGCTATACCGCTAGAGGGATAGCCCGGACCGGGGAGCTGTTTTTT
-	TRBJ2-1	TRBV7-2	TRBD2	CASSASGRVGNEQFF	TGTGCCAGCAGCGCTAGCGGGAGAGTGGGTAATGAGCAGTTCTTC
once	TRBJ2-5	TRBV2	-	CASRRTVLQETQYF	TGTGCCAGCAGACGGACAGTCCTCCAAGAGACCCAGTACTTC
-	TRBJ2-1	TRBV6-1	TRBD2	CASSELAGGLYNEQFF	TGTGCCAGCAGTGAGTTAGCGGGGGGCCTTTACAATGAGCAGTTCTTC
-	TRBJ2-3	TRBV5-1	TRBD2	CASSLVGLAGDRADTQYF	TGCGCCAGCAGCTTGGTTGGACTAGCGGGAGACAGGGCAGATACGCAGTATTTT
once	TRBJ2-6	TRBV7-8	TRBD1	CASSPGTGTSGANVLTF	TGTGCCAGCAGCCCGGGGACAGGCACCTCTGGGGCCAACGTCCTGACTTTC
-	TRBJ2-3	TRBV19	-	CASSPGLPSTDTQYF	TGTGCCAGTAGTCCCGGGTTACCCTCCACAGATACGCAGTATTTT
-	TRBJ1-6	TRBV27	TRBD1	CASSTGTANSPLHF	TGTGCCAGCAGTACCGGGACAGCTAATTCACCCCTCCACTTT